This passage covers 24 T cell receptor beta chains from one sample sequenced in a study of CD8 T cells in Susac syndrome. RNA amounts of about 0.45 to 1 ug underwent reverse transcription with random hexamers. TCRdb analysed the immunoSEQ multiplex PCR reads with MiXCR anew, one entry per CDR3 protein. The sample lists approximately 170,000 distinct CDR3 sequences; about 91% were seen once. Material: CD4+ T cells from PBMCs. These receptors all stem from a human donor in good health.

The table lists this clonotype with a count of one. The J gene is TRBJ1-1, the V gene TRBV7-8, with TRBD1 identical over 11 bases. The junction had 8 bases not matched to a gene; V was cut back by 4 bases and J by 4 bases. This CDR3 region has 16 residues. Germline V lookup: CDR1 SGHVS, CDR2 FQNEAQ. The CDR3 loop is CASSYIAGTGGTEAFF. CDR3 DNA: TGTGCCAGCAGCTATATAGCGGGGACAGGGGGCACTGAAGCTTTCTTT.

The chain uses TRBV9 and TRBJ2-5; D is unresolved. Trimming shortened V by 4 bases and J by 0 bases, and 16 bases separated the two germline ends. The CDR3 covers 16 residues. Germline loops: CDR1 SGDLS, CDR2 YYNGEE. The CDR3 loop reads CASSPRMRPHQETQYF. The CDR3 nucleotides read TGTGCCAGCAGCCCCCGGATGAGGCCTCACCAAGAGACCCAGTACTTC.

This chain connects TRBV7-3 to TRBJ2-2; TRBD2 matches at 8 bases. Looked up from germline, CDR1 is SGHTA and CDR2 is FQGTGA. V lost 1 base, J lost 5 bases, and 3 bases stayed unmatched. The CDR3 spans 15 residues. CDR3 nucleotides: TGTGCCAGCAGCTTAAATGGCGGGAGGACCGGGGAGCTGTTTTTT. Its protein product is CASSLNGGRTGELFF.

The CDR3 is CSARVQNTEAFF. The CDR3 coding sequence is TGCAGTGCTAGAGTCCAGAACACTGAAGCTTTCTTT. The chain is built from TRBV20-1 and TRBJ1-1; D is unresolved. Germline CDR1 and CDR2: DFQATT and SNEGSKA (reference sequence). V was clipped by 1 base and J by 1 base, with 4 bases between them. The CDR3 length is 12 residues.

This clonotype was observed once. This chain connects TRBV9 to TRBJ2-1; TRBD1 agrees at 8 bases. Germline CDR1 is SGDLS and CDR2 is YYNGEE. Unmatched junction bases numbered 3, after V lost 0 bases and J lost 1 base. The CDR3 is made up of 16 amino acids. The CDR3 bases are TGTGCCAGCAGCGTAGGACAGGGGCGGTCCTACAATGAGCAGTTCTTC. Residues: CASSVGQGRSYNEQFF.

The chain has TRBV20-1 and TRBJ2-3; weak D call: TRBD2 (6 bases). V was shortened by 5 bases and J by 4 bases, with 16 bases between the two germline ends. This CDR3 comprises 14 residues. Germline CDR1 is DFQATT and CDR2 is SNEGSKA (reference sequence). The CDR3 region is CSASPSGGADTQYF. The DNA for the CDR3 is TGCAGTGCTTCCCCTTCTGGCGGGGCAGATACGCAGTATTTT.

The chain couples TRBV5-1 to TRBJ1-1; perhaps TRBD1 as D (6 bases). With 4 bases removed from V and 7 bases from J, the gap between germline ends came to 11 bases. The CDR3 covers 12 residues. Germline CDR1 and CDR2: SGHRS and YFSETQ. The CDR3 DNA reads TGCGCCAGCAGCCTCGGACAGCTTGAAGCTTTCTTT. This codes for CASSLGQLEAFF.

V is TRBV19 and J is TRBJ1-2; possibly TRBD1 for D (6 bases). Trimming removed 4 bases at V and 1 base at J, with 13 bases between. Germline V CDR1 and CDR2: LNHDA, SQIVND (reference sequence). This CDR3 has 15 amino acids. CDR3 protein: CASSNWDTLNYGYTF. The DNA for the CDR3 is TGTGCCAGTAGTAACTGGGACACGCTTAACTATGGCTACACCTTC.

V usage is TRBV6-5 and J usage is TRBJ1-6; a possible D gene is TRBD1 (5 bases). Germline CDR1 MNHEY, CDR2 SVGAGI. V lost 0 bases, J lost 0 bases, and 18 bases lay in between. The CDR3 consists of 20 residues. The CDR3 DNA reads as TGTGCCAGCAGTTACTCGGGCCGATGGGGGGAAAGCTCCTATAATTCACCCCTCCACTTT. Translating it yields CASSYSGRWGESSYNSPLHF.

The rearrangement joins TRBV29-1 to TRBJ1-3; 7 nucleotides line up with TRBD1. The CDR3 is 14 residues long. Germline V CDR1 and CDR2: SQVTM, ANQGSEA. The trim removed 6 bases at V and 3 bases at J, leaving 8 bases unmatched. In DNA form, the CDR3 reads TGCAGCGTCGTGGAGGGGGCGCGTGGAAACACCATATATTTT. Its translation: CSVVEGARGNTIYF. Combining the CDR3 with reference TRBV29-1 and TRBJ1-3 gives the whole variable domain SAVISQKPSRDICQRGTSLTIQCQVDSQVTMMFWYRQQPGQSLTLIATANQGSEATYESGFVIDKFPISRPNLTFSTLTVSNMSPEDSSIYLCSVVEGARGNTIYFGEGSWLTVV.

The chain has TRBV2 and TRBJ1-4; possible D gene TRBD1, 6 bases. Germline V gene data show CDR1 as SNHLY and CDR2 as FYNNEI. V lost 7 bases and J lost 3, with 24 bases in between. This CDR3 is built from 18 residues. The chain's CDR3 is CASTMPGQTIGANEKLFF. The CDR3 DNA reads TGTGCCAGCACCATGCCGGGACAAACTATTGGAGCTAATGAAAAACTGTTTTTT.

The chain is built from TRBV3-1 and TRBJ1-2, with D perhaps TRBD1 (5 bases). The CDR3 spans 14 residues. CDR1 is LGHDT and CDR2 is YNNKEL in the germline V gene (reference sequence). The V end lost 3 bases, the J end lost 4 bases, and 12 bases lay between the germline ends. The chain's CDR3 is CASSQLDSLYGYTF. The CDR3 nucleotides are TGTGCCAGCAGCCAGCTCGACAGCCTCTATGGCTACACCTTC.

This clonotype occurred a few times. CDR3 in DNA: TGCAGCGTTGACGTCTGGCTAGATACGCAGTATTTT. This gives the protein CSVDVWLDTQYF. The rearrangement uses TRBV29-1 and TRBJ2-3; D is ambiguous. The germline V gene has CDR1 SQVTM and CDR2 ANQGSEA. V lost 3 bases and J lost 5, with 9 bases in between. This CDR3 is 12 amino acids long.

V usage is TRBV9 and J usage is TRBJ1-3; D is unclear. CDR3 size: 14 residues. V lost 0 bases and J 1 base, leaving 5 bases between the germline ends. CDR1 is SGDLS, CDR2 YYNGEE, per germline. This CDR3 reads CASSVEASGNTIYF. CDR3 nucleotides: TGTGCCAGCAGCGTAGAGGCGTCTGGAAACACCATATATTTT.

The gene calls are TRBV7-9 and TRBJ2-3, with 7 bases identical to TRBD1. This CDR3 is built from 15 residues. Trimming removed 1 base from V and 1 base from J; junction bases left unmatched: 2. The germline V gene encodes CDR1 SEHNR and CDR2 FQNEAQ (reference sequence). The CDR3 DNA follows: TGTGCCAGCAGCTTAGTAGGACAGGGCACAGATACGCAGTATTTT. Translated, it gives CASSLVGQGTDTQYF.

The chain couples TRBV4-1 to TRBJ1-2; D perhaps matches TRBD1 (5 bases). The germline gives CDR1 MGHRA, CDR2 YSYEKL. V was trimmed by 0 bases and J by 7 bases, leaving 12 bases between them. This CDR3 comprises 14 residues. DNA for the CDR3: TGCGCCAGCAGCCAAGATGGTTCAGGGTCTGGCTACACCTTC. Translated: CASSQDGSGSGYTF.

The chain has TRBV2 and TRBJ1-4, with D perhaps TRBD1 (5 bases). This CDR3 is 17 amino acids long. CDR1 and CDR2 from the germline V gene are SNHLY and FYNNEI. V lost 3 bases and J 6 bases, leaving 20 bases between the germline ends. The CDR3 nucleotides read TGTGCCAGCAGTGACTTCCAGGGTCTTGCGGTGGATGAAAAACTGTTTTTT. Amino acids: CASSDFQGLAVDEKLFF. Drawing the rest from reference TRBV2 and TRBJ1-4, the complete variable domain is EPEVTQTPSHQVTQMGQEVILRCVPISNHLYFYWYRQILGQKVEFLVSFYNNEISEKSEIFDDQFSVERPDGSNFTLKIRSTKLEDSAMYFCASSDFQGLAVDEKLFFGSGTQLSVL.

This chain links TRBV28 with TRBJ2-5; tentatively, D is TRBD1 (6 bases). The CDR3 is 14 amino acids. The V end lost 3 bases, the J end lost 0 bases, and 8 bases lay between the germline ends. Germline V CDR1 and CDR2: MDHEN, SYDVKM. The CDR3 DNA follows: TGTGCCAGCAGTTTCCCAGGGGACCAAGAGACCCAGTACTTC. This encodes CASSFPGDQETQYF.

CDR3 in amino acids: CASSGPGGASYGYTF. The CDR3 coding sequence is TGTGCCAGCAGTGGCCCGGGGGGCGCTAGCTATGGCTACACCTTC. The rearrangement links TRBV6-6 to TRBJ1-2, with D perhaps TRBD1 (6 bases). The germline V and J ends were trimmed by 5 bases and 4 bases, with 17 bases remaining between them. CDR3 length: 15 residues. Germline-derived CDR1 and CDR2 are MNHNY and SVGAGI (reference sequence).

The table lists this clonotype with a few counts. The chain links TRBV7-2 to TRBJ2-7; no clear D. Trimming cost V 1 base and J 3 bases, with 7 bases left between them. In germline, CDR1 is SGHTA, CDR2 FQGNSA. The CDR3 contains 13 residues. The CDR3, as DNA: TGTGCCAGCAGCTTAGACCGGAACTACGAGCAGTACTTC. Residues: CASSLDRNYEQYF. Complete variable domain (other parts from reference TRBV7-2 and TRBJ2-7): GAGVSQSPSNKVTEKGKDVELRCDPISGHTALYWYRQSLGQGLEFLIYFQGNSAPDKSGLPSDRFSAERTGGSVSTLTIQRTQQEDSAVYLCASSLDRNYEQYFGPGTRLTVT.

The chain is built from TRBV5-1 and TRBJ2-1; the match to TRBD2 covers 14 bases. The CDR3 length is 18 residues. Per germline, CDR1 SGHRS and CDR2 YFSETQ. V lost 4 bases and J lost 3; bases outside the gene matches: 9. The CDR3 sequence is CASSPGLAGVPLYNEQFF. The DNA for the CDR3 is TGCGCCAGCAGCCCGGGACTAGCGGGAGTCCCCCTCTACAATGAGCAGTTCTTC.

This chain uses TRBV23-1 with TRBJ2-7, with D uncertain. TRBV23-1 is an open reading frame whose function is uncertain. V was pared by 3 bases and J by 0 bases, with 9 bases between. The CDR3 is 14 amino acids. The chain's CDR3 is CASSHAPRSYEQYF. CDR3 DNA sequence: TGCGCCAGCAGTCATGCGCCTCGCTCCTACGAGCAGTACTTC.

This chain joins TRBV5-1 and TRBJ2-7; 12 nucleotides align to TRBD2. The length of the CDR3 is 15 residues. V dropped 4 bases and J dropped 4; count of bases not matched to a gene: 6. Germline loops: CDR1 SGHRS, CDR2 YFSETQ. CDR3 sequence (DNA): TGCGCCAGCAGCGAGACCCTAGCGGGAGGGTACGAGCAGTACTTC. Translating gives CASSETLAGGYEQYF.

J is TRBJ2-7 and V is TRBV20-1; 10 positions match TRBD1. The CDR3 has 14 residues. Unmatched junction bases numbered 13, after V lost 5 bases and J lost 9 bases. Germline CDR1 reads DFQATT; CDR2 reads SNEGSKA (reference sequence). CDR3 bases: TGCAGTGCTTTGCGGACAGGGGGGTTAATGTGGCAGTACTTC. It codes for CSALRTGGLMWQYF.